This T cell receptor beta chain was identified in a study of blood T cell repertoires in COVID-19. The overall study: Samples came from the United States, Italy and Spain, spanning acute and convalescent COVID-19. In each case, the material was cDNA or gDNA derived from T cells, B-cell-depleted T cells, or PBMCs.

Exposed enrollees had met someone with a PCR-confirmed or clinician-diagnosed COVID-19 case at some point within the 2 weeks before study entry. Under the authors' procedure: Using reference gene primer amplification, nucleated cell counts were estimated. Libraries were prepared by immunoSEQ multiplex PCR; TCRdb keeps only in-frame clonotypes and omits some of them. V, J and clone size derive from that table, while D and trimming were established from the DNA sequence. The sample holds a few hundred thousand clones; 89% are singletons and the top ten take 2.5% to 3.5%. Germline lookup yields CDR1 LNHDA and CDR2 SQIVND (reference sequence). Trimming cost V 3 bases and J 1 base, with 6 bases left between them. The CDR3 is made up of 13 amino acids.

The TCR comes from a woman in her 50s who had been exposed to COVID-19. V gene TRBV19 combines with J gene TRBJ1-1; D gene unclear. Material: PBMCs or T cells enriched from blood (not recorded which). CDR3 sequence reads: CASSIFSNTEAFF. The CDR3 nucleotides read TGTGCCAGTAGTATCTTTTCGAACACTGAAGCTTTCTTT.